The clone carrying this TCR beta chain was observed many times. The data originate from a study of T cell repertoires in cytomegalovirus infection. Germline V gene sequence: CDR1 SNHLY, CDR2 FYNNEI. Trimming took 8 bases from V and 7 from J; bases not matched to a gene: 10. The CDR3 runs to 13 residues. TCRdb itself ran the reads through MiXCR, one entry per CDR3 protein. This table holds about 190,000 distinct CDR3 sequences, about 28% found once. Specimen: PBMCs. The origin of this receptor is a human donor in good health (CMV status not recorded). Some clones in this sample may be carry-over from other donors' samples. The V and J genes are TRBV2 and TRBJ1-1; TRBD1 agrees at 7 bases. The CDR3 DNA follows: TGTGCCAGCGCCCGGAAGAGGACAGGTGAAGCTTTCTTT. It specifies CASARKRTGEAFF.